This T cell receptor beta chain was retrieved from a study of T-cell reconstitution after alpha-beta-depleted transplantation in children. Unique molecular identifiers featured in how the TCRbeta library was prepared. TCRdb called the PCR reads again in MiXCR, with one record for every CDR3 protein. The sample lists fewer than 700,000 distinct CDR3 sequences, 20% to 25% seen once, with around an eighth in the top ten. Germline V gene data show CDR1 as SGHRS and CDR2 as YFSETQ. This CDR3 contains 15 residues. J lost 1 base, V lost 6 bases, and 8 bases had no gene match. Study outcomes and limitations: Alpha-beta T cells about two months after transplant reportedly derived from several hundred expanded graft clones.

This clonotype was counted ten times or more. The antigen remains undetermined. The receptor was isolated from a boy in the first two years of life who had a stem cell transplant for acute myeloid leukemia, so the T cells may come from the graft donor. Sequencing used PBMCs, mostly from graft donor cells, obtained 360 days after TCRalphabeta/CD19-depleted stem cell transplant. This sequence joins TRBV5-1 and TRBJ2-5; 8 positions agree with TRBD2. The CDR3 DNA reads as TGCGCCAGCACCAATCCCGGGACTAGCCAAGAGACCCAGTACTTC. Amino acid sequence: CASTNPGTSQETQYF.